This T cell receptor beta chain stems from a study of blood T cell repertoires in COVID-19. Turning to the study itself: Material from acute and convalescent COVID-19 was sourced from the United States, Italy and Spain. T cells, B-cell-depleted T cells, or PBMCs supplied cDNA or gDNA.

CDR3 length equals 16 residues. J lost 0 bases, V lost 3 bases, and 4 bases had no gene match. Looked up from germline, CDR1 is KGHSH and CDR2 is LQKENI. Followed longitudinally, the Seattle patients had been enrolled during active infection. TCRdb's copy holds only in-frame clones and misses some; the assay was immunoSEQ multiplex PCR. The profile shows 35,000 to 40,000 clones, 70% to 90% of them singletons. The chain employs TRBV18 and TRBJ2-2; 7 bases agree with TRBD1. The sample was peripheral blood. The receptor's source is a man aged 55 to 70 with COVID-19, enrolled during active disease. This CDR3 is CASSPEGQANTGELFF. In nucleotides, the CDR3 is TGTGCCAGCTCACCCGAAGGACAGGCGAACACCGGGGAGCTGTTTTTT.